This TCR beta chain was sequenced for a study of blood T cell repertoires in COVID-19. Looking at the study overall: The United States, Italy and Spain supplied acute and convalescent COVID-19 samples.

Assay: immunoSEQ multiplex PCR; the TCRdb copy retains only in-frame clones and omits some. This table has hundreds of thousands of clones, around 80% appearing once. The CDR3 has 15 residues. Germline-derived CDR1 and CDR2 are LNHDA and SQIVND (reference sequence). V lost 2 bases and J 1 base, leaving 9 bases between the germline ends. The TCR sequence derives from a man older than 75 with acute or convalescent COVID-19. The chain links TRBV19 to TRBJ1-5; D gene ambiguous. The specimen was peripheral blood. DNA for the CDR3: TGTGCCAGTAGTATACAGGTTTTGAGCAATCAGCCCCAGCATTTT. It is translated as CASSIQVLSNQPQHF.